This is a list of T cell receptor beta chains from one sample in a study of T cell responses to AZD1222 COVID-19 vaccine. Sequencing used immunoSEQ multiplex PCR; TCRdb keeps in-frame clones, though not all of them. The sample has around 100,000 clones; roughly 87% are singletons. The sample here was peripheral blood, taken on day 0 of AZD1222 vaccination. The receptors derive from an adult in good health. CDR3s include the opening cysteine and the closing phenylalanine or tryptophan. The order of the fields is V gene, J gene, clone size, D gene, CDR3 protein, CDR3 DNA. The D gene is left open where the match is weak. A clone size is listed for some rows: how often the clone was seen (once, few, many), or a class if it is expanded.

v_gene: TRBV18; j_gene: TRBJ2-7; abundance: once; d_gene: TRBD1; CDR3aa: CASSQSDRVSGEQYF; CDR3nt: TGTGCCAGCTCCCAGTCGGACAGGGTATCGGGCGAGCAGTACTTC
v_gene: TRBV4-2; j_gene: TRBJ1-5; abundance: once; d_gene: -; CDR3aa: CASSQEERQGIQPQHF; CDR3nt: TGTGCCAGCAGCCAAGAAGAGAGGCAGGGGATTCAGCCCCAGCATTTT
v_gene: TRBV30; j_gene: TRBJ2-1; abundance: few; d_gene: -; CDR3aa: CAWKAANEQFF; CDR3nt: TGTGCCTGGAAAGCGGCTAATGAGCAGTTCTTC
v_gene: TRBV6-1; j_gene: TRBJ2-3; abundance: once; d_gene: -; CDR3aa: CASSERGVDTQYF; CDR3nt: TGTGCCAGCAGTGAACGAGGGGTGGATACGCAGTATTTT
v_gene: TRBV27; j_gene: TRBJ1-5; abundance: -; d_gene: TRBD1; CDR3aa: CASSRRGSQPQHF; CDR3nt: TGTGCCAGCAGCCGCAGGGGGAGTCAGCCCCAGCATTTT
v_gene: TRBV27; j_gene: TRBJ2-3; abundance: -; d_gene: TRBD2; CDR3aa: CASSLYWRGARADTQYF; CDR3nt: TGTGCCAGCAGTTTATATTGGCGGGGGGCGCGGGCAGATACGCAGTATTTT
v_gene: TRBV21-1; j_gene: TRBJ1-4; abundance: few; d_gene: -; CDR3aa: CASSSQRRLGEKLFF; CDR3nt: TGTGCCAGCAGCAGTCAAAGGAGGCTCGGGGAAAAACTGTTTTTT
v_gene: TRBV19; j_gene: TRBJ2-1; abundance: -; d_gene: -; CDR3aa: CASSFFSAGDEQFF; CDR3nt: TGTGCCAGTAGTTTTTTTAGTGCCGGGGATGAGCAGTTCTTC
v_gene: TRBV3-1/TRBV3-2; j_gene: TRBJ1-1; abundance: -; d_gene: -; CDR3aa: CASSGLPPQMNTEAFF; CDR3nt: TGTGCCAGCTCGGGGCTTCCCCCCCAAATGAACACTGAAGCTTTCTTT
v_gene: TRBV5-6; j_gene: TRBJ2-7; abundance: -; d_gene: -; CDR3aa: CASSAGLPYEQYF; CDR3nt: TGTGCCAGCAGTGCCGGGCTTCCCTACGAGCAGTACTTC
v_gene: TRBV19; j_gene: TRBJ2-5; abundance: -; d_gene: -; CDR3aa: CASSIVPKETQYF; CDR3nt: TGTGCCAGTAGTATCGTGCCCAAAGAGACCCAGTACTTC
v_gene: TRBV5-1; j_gene: TRBJ1-2; abundance: -; d_gene: TRBD1; CDR3aa: CASSVSGTVDNYGYTF; CDR3nt: TGCGCCAGCAGTGTATCCGGGACAGTCGATAACTATGGCTACACCTTC
v_gene: TRBV9; j_gene: TRBJ1-6; abundance: -; d_gene: -; CDR3aa: CASSVASPDLYNSPLHF; CDR3nt: TGTGCCAGCAGCGTAGCGAGCCCAGACCTGTATAATTCACCCCTCCACTTT
v_gene: TRBV5-6; j_gene: TRBJ1-2; abundance: -; d_gene: -; CDR3aa: CASSWATGLSSLDGYTF; CDR3nt: TGTGCCAGCAGCTGGGCGACAGGTCTCTCCTCTTTGGATGGCTACACCTTC
v_gene: TRBV27; j_gene: TRBJ2-4; abundance: -; d_gene: -; CDR3aa: CASRRIAKNIQYF; CDR3nt: TGTGCCAGCAGACGGATAGCCAAAAACATTCAGTACTTC
v_gene: TRBV30; j_gene: TRBJ1-5; abundance: -; d_gene: TRBD1; CDR3aa: CAWSADRGDQPQHF; CDR3nt: TGTGCCTGGAGTGCGGACAGGGGAGATCAGCCCCAGCATTTT
v_gene: TRBV28; j_gene: TRBJ1-1; abundance: -; d_gene: -; CDR3aa: CASTRDTLEAFF; CDR3nt: TGTGCCAGCACCCGGGACACTTTAGAAGCTTTCTTT
v_gene: TRBV19; j_gene: TRBJ2-1; abundance: once; d_gene: TRBD1; CDR3aa: CASSLDRGSYNEQFF; CDR3nt: TGTGCCAGTAGCCTGGACAGGGGCTCCTACAATGAGCAGTTCTTC
v_gene: TRBV12-3/TRBV12-4; j_gene: TRBJ2-3; abundance: -; d_gene: -; CDR3aa: CASSLGLGDTQYF; CDR3nt: TGTGCCAGCAGTTTAGGCCTCGGAGATACGCAGTATTTT
v_gene: TRBV28; j_gene: TRBJ1-2; abundance: -; d_gene: -; CDR3aa: CASSLVGNYGYTF; CDR3nt: TGTGCCAGCAGTTTAGTGGGCAACTATGGCTACACCTTC
v_gene: TRBV4-3; j_gene: TRBJ1-2; abundance: -; d_gene: -; CDR3aa: CASSQSLGADGYTF; CDR3nt: TGCGCCAGCAGCCAAAGTCTTGGGGCGGATGGCTACACCTTC
v_gene: TRBV4-3; j_gene: TRBJ2-1; abundance: -; d_gene: TRBD1; CDR3aa: CASSQGGTELYNEQFF; CDR3nt: TGCGCCAGCAGCCAAGGAGGGACAGAGCTTTACAATGAGCAGTTCTTC
v_gene: TRBV2; j_gene: TRBJ1-2; abundance: -; d_gene: -; CDR3aa: CASSSARYGYTF; CDR3nt: TGTGCCAGCTCCAGTGCTCGCTATGGCTACACCTTC
v_gene: TRBV6-1; j_gene: TRBJ1-4; abundance: -; d_gene: -; CDR3aa: CASSEGTVGGKLFF; CDR3nt: TGTGCCAGCAGTGAAGGGACCGTTGGGGGAAAACTGTTTTTT
v_gene: TRBV9; j_gene: TRBJ2-1; abundance: -; d_gene: TRBD2; CDR3aa: CASSVGGGGYNEQFF; CDR3nt: TGTGCCAGCAGCGTAGGGGGGGGGGGATACAATGAGCAGTTCTTC
v_gene: TRBV9; j_gene: TRBJ2-2; abundance: -; d_gene: -; CDR3aa: CASSGDGFAGELFF; CDR3nt: TGTGCCAGCAGCGGGGACGGTTTTGCCGGGGAGCTGTTTTTT
v_gene: TRBV3-1/TRBV3-2; j_gene: TRBJ1-4; abundance: -; d_gene: -; CDR3aa: CASSQGEKLFF; CDR3nt: TGTGCCAGCAGCCAAGGTGAAAAACTGTTTTTT
v_gene: TRBV4-1; j_gene: TRBJ1-5; abundance: -; d_gene: -; CDR3aa: CASSQDRGQPQHF; CDR3nt: TGCGCCAGCAGCCAAGATAGGGGGCAGCCCCAGCATTTT
v_gene: TRBV27; j_gene: TRBJ2-2; abundance: -; d_gene: -; CDR3aa: CASSLSRGAANTGELFF; CDR3nt: TGTGCCAGCAGTTTATCAAGAGGGGCAGCCAACACCGGGGAGCTGTTTTTT
v_gene: TRBV19; j_gene: TRBJ1-1; abundance: -; d_gene: TRBD1; CDR3aa: CASSISPGQGKGEAFF; CDR3nt: TGTGCCAGTAGTATTTCCCCGGGACAGGGAAAGGGTGAAGCTTTCTTT
v_gene: TRBV4-3; j_gene: TRBJ2-7; abundance: -; d_gene: -; CDR3aa: CASSQALDTYEQYF; CDR3nt: TGCGCCAGCAGCCAAGCACTAGATACCTACGAGCAGTACTTC